This TCR beta chain was recovered during a study of glioma-infiltrating T cells after dendritic cell vaccination. The length of the CDR3 is 16 residues. CDR1 is MGHRA, CDR2 YSYEKL, per germline. The V gene lost 3 bases and the J gene lost 3 bases, with 17 bases spanning the gap. Up to 2 ug genomic DNA was used for TCRB CDR3 amplification. TCRdb keeps only in-frame clones here, not all; method: immunoSEQ multiplex PCR. The data show some 87,000 clones, 70% to 90% seen once. The chain recombines TRBV4-1 with TRBJ1-2; TRBD1 might be the D (5 bases). Sequencing used blood, obtained before dendritic cell vaccination. The origin of this receptor is a human donor with glioblastoma. The CDR3 loop is CASSHLDTDVDYGYTF. The CDR3, as DNA: TGCGCCAGCAGCCATTTGGACACGGATGTGGACTATGGCTACACCTTC.